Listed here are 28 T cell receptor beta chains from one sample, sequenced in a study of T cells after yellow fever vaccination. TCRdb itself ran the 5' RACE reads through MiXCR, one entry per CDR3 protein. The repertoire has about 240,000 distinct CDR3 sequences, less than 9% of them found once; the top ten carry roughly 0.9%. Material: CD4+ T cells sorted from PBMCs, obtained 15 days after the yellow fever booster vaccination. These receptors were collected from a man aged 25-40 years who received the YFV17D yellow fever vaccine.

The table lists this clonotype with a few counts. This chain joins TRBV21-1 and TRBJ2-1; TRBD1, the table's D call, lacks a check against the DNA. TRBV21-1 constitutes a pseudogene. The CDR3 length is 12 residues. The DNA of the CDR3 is TGTGCCAGCAGCAAGCGGCCCCCCTCCCAGTTCTTC. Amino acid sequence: CASSKRPPSQFF.

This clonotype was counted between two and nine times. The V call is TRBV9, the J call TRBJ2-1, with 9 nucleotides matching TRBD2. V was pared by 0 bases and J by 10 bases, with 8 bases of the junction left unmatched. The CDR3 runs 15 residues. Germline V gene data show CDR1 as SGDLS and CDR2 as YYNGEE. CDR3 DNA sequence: TGTGCCAGCAGCGTAGAAGCGGGGGGCCCGGGGGAGCAGTTCTTC. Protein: CASSVEAGGPGEQFF. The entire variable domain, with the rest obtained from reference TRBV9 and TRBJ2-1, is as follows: DSGVTQTPKHLITATGQRVTLRCSPRSGDLSVYWYQQSLDQGLQFLIQYYNGEERAKGNILERFSAQQFPDLHSELNLSSLELGDSALYFCASSVEAGGPGEQFFGPGTRLTVL.

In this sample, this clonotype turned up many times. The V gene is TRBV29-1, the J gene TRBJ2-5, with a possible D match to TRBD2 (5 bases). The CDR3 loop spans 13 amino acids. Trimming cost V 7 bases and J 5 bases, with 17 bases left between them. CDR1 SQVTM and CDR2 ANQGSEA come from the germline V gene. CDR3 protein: CSGSGLSGETQYF. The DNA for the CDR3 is TGCAGCGGCTCGGGCCTCTCGGGGGAGACCCAGTACTTC.

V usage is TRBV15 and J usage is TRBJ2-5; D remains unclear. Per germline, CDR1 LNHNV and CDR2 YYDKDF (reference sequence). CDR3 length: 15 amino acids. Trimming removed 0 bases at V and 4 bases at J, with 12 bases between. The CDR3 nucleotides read TGTGCCACCAGCAGAGATCCAACCGCTGTAGAGACCCAGTACTTC. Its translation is CATSRDPTAVETQYF.

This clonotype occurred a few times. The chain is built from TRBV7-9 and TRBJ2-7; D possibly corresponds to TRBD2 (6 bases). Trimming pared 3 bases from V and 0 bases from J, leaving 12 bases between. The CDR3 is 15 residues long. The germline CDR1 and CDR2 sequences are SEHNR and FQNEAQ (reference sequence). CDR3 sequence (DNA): TGTGCCAGCAGCTTTCAGGCGGGGAGCTCCTACGAGCAGTACTTC. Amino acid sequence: CASSFQAGSSYEQYF.

CDR3 coding DNA: TGTGCCATCAGTGAGTCGCTAAGTCGGTCAGAGACCCAGTACTTC. This codes for CAISESLSRSETQYF. The chain joins TRBV10-3 to TRBJ2-5; D gene unclear. This CDR3 comprises 15 residues. V was cut by 0 bases and J by 4 bases, with 12 bases left in between. CDR1 and CDR2 (germline): ENHRY, SYGVKD.

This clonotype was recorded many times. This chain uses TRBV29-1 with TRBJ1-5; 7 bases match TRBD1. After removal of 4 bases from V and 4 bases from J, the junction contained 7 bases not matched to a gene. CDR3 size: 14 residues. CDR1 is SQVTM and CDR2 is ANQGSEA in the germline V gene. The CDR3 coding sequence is TGCAGCGTTGCGGTGGCAGGGGGGAATCAGCCCCAGCATTTT. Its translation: CSVAVAGGNQPQHF.

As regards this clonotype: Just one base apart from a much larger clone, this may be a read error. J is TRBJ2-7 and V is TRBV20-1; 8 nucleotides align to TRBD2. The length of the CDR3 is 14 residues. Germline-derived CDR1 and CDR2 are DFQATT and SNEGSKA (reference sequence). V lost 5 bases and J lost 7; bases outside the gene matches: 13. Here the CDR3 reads CSAPTGLGYREQYF. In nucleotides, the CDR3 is TGCAGTGCTCCTACGGGACTAGGTTATAGGGAGCAGTACTTC.

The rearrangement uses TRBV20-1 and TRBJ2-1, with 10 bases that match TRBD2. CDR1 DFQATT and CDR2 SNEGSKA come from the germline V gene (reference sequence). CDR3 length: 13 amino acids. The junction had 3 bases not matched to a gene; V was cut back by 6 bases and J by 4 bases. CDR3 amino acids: CSAKTSGYNEQFF. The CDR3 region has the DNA TGCAGTGCAAAGACTAGCGGGTACAATGAGCAGTTCTTC.

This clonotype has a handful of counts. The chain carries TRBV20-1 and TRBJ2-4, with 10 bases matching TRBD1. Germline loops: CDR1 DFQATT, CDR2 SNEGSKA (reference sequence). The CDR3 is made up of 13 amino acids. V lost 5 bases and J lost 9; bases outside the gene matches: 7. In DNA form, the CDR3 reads TGCAGTGCTCCTCCGGGACAGGGGACCATTCAGTACTTC. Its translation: CSAPPGQGTIQYF.

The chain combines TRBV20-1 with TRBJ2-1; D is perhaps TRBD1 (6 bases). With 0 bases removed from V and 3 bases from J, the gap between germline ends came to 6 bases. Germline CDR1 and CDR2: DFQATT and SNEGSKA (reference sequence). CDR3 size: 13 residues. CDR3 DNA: TGCAGTGCTAGAGAGGACAGCTACAATGAGCAGTTCTTC. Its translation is CSAREDSYNEQFF.

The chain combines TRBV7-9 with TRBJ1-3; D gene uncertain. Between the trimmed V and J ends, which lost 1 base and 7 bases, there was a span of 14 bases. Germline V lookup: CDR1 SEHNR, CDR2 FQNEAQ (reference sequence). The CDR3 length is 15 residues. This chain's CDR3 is CASSLEGLPANTIYF. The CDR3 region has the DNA TGTGCCAGCAGCTTAGAAGGACTGCCCGCGAACACCATATATTTT.

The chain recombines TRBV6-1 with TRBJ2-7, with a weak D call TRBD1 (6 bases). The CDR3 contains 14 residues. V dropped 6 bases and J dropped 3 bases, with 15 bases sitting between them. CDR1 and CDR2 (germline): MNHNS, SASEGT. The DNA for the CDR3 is TGTGCCAGCAGGAAGGGAACAGGGAACTACGAGCAGTACTTC. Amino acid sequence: CASRKGTGNYEQYF.

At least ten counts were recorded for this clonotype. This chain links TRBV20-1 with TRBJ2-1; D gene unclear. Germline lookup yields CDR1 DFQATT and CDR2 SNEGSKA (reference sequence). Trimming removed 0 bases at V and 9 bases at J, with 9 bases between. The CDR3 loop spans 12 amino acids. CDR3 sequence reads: CSARDPWGEQFF. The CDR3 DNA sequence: TGCAGTGCTAGAGACCCCTGGGGTGAGCAGTTCTTC.

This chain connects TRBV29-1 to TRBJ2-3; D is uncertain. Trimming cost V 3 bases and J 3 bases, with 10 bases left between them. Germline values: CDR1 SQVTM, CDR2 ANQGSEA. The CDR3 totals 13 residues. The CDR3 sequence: CSVEETATDTQYF. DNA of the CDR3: TGCAGCGTTGAGGAAACAGCAACAGATACGCAGTATTTT.

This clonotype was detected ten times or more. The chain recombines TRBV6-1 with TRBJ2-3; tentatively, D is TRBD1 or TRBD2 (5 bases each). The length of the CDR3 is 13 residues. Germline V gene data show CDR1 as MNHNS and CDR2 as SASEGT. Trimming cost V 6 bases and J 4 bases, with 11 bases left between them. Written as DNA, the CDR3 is TGTGCCAGCAGCGACCAGGGACCAGATACGCAGTATTTT. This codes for CASSDQGPDTQYF.

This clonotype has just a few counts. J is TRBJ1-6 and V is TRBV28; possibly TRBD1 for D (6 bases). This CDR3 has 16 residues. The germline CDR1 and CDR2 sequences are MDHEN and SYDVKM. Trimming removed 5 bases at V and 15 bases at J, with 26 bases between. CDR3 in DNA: TGTGCCAGCAGTCTCCCAGGGGCCACTACAAAGAATATCCTCCACTTT. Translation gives CASSLPGATTKNILHF. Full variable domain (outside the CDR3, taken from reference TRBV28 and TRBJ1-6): DVKVTQSSRYLVKRTGEKVFLECVQDMDHENMFWYRQDPGLGLRLIYFSYDVKMKEKGDIPEGYSVSREKKERFSLILESASTNQTSMYLCASSLPGATTKNILHFGNGTRLTVT.

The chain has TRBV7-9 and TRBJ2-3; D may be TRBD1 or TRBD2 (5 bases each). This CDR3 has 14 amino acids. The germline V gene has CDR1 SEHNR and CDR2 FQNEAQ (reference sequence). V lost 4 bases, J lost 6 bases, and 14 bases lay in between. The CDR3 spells CASSSGTTTDTQYF. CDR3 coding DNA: TGTGCCAGCAGCTCAGGGACGACTACCGATACGCAGTATTTT.

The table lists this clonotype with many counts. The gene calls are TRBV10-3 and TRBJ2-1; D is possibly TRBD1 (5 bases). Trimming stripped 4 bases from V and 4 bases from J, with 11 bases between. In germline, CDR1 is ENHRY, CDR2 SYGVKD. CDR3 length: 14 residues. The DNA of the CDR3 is TGTGCCATCAGTGGGATGGGGCTATACAATGAGCAGTTCTTC. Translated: CAISGMGLYNEQFF.

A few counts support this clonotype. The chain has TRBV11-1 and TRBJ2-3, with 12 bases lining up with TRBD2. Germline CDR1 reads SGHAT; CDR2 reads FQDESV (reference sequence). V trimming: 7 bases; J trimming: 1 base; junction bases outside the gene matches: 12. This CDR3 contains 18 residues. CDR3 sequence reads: CASTSGRARGSGTDTQYF. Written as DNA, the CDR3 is TGTGCCAGCACTAGCGGGAGGGCGAGGGGAAGCGGCACAGATACGCAGTATTTT.

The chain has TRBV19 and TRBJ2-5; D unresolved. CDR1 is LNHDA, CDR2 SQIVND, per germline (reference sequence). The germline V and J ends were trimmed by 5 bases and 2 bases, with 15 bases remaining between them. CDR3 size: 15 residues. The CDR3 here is CASSVGSIVQETQYF. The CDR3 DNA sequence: TGTGCCAGTAGTGTTGGATCGATAGTACAAGAGACCCAGTACTTC.

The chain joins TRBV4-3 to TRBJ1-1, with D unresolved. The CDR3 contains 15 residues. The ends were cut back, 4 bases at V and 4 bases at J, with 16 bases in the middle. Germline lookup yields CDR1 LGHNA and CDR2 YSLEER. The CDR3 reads CASSPDSVASTEAFF. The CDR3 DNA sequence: TGCGCCAGCAGCCCAGATTCGGTAGCTAGCACTGAAGCTTTCTTT.

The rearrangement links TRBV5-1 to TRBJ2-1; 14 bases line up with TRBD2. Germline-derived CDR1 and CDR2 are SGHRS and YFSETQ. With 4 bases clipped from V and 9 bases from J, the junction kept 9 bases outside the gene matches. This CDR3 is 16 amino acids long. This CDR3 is CASSPTGTSGSAEQFF. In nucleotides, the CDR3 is TGCGCCAGCAGCCCAACCGGGACTAGCGGGAGTGCTGAGCAGTTCTTC.

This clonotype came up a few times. CDR3 sequence: CAISDDRGLQETQYF. The CDR3 coding sequence is TGTGCCATCAGTGATGACAGGGGGCTACAAGAGACCCAGTACTTC. V usage is TRBV10-3 and J usage is TRBJ2-5, with 10 positions matching TRBD1. Germline V gene sequence: CDR1 ENHRY, CDR2 SYGVKD. Trimming at V came to 3 bases and at J to 2 bases, leaving 3 bases not matched to a gene. The CDR3 spans 15 residues.

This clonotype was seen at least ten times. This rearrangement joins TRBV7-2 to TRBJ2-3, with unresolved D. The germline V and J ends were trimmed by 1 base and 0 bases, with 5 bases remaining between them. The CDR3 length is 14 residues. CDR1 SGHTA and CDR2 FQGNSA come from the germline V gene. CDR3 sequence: CASSLVGSTDTQYF. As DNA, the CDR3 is TGTGCCAGCAGCTTAGTTGGGAGCACAGATACGCAGTATTTT.

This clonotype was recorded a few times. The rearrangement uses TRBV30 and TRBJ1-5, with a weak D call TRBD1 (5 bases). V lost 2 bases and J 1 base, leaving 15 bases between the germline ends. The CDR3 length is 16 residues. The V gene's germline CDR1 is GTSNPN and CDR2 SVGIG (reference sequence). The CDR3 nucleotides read TGTGCCTGGAGTCCCCTGGGGGGTAGGAGCAATCAGCCCCAGCATTTT. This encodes CAWSPLGGRSNQPQHF. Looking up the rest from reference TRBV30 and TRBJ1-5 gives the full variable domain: SQTIHQWPATLVQPVGSPLSLECTVEGTSNPNLYWYRQAAGRGLQLLFYSVGIGQISSEVPQNLSASRPQDRQFILSSKKLLLSDSGFYLCAWSPLGGRSNQPQHFGDGTRLSIL.

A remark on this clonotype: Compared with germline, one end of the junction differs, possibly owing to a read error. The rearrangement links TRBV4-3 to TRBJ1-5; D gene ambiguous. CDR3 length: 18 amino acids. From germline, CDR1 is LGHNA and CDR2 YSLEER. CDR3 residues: CASIQDVLVAGGNQPQHF. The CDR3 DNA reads TGCGCCAGCATCCAAGATGTCCTCGTGGCGGGAGGCAATCAGCCCCAGCATTTT.

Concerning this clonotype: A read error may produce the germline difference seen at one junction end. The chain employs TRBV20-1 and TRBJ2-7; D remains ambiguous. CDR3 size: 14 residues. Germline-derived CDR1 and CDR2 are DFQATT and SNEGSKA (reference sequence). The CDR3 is CCATHTDGPYEQYF. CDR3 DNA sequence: TGCTGTGCTACACACACGGACGGACCCTACGAGCAGTACTTC.